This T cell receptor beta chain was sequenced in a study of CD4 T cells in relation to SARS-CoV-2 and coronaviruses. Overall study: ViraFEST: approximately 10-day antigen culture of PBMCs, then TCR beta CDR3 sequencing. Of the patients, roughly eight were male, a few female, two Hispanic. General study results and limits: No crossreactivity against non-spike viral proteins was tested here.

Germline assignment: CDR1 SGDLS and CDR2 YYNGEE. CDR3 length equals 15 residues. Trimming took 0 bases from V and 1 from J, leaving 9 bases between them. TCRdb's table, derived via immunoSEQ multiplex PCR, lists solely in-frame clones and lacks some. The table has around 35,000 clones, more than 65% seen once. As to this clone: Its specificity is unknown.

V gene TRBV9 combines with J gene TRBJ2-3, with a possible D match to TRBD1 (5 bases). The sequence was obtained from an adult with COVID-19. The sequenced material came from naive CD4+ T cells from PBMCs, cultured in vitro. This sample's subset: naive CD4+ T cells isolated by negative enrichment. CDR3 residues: CASSVGQSGTDTQYF. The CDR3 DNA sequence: TGTGCCAGCAGCGTAGGACAGTCAGGCACAGATACGCAGTATTTT.